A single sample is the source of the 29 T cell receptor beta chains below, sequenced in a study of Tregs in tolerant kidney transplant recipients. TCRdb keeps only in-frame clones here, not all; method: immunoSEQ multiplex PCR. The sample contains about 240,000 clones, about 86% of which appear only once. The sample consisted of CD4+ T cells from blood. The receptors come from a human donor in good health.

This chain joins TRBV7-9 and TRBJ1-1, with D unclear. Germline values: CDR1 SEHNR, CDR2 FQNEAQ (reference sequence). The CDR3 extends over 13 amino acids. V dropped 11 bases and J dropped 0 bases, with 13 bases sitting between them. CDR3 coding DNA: TGTGCCGGAGCAACGCAGGTGAACACTGAAGCTTTCTTT. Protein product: CAGATQVNTEAFF.

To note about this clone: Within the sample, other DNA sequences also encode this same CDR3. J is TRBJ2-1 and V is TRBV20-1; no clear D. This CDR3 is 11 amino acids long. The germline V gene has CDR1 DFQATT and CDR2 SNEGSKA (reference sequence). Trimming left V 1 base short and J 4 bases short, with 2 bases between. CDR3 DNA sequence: TGCAGTGCTAGAGGGTACAATGAGCAGTTCTTC. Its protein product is CSARGYNEQFF.

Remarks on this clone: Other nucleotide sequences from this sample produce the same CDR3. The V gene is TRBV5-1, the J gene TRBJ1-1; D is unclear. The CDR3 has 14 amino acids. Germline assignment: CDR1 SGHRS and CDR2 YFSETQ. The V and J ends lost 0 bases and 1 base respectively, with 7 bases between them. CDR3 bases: TGCGCCAGCAGCTTGGTGGGCCCGAACACTGAAGCTTTCTTT. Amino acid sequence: CASSLVGPNTEAFF.

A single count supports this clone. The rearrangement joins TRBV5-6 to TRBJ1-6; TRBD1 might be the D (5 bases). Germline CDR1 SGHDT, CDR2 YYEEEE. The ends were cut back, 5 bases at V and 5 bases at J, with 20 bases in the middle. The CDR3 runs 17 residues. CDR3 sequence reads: CASSEVHRDGNNSPLHF. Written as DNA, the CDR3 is TGTGCCAGCAGTGAGGTCCACCGGGACGGCAATAATTCACCCCTCCACTTT.

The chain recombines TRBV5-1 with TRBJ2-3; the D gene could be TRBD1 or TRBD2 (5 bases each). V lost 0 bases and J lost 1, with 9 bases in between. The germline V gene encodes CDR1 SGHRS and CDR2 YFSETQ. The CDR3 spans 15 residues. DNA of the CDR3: TGCGCCAGCAGCTTGGGAGGGGCTGGCACAGATACGCAGTATTTT. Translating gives CASSLGGAGTDTQYF.

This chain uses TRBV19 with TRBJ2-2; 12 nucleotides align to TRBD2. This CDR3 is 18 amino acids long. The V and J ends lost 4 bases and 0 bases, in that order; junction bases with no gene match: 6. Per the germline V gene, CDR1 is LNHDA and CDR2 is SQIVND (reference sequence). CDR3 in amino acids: CASSSTSGGPSNTGELFF. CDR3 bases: TGTGCCAGTAGTAGTACTAGCGGGGGGCCCTCGAACACCGGGGAGCTGTTTTTT.

As DNA, the CDR3 is TGCAGCGTTCCTGAAGGACAGGGAGAGACCCAGTACTTC. It yields the protein CSVPEGQGETQYF. V and J are TRBV29-1 and TRBJ2-5, with 8 bases that match TRBD1. The CDR3 sequence is 13 residues long. Trimming cost V 5 bases and J 4 bases; bases outside gene matches: 6. Germline V gene lookup returns CDR1 SQVTM and CDR2 ANQGSEA.

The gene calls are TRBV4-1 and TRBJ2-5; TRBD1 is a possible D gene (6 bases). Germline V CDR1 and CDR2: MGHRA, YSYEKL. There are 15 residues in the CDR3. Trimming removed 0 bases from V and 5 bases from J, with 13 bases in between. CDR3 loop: CASSQDPGQTETQYF. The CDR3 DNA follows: TGCGCCAGCAGCCAAGATCCCGGACAGACGGAGACCCAGTACTTC.

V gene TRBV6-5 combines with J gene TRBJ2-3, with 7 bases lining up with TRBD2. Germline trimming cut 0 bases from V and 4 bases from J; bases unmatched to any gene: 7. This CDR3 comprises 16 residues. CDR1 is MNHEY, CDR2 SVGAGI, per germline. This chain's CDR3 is CASSYSTWGRADTQYF. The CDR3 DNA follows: TGTGCCAGCAGTTACTCGACCTGGGGGAGGGCAGATACGCAGTATTTT.

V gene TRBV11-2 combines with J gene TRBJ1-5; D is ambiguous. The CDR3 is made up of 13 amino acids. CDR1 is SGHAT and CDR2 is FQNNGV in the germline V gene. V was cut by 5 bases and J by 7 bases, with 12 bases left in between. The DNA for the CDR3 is TGTGCCAGCAGCCCTGGTGGTGAACAGCCCCAGCATTTT. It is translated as CASSPGGEQPQHF.

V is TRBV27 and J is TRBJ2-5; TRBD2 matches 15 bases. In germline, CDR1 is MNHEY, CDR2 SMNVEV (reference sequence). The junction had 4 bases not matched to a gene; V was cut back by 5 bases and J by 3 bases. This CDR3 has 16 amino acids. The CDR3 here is CASSLWTSGGEETQYF. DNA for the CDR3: TGTGCCAGCAGTCTCTGGACTAGCGGGGGGGAAGAGACCCAGTACTTC.

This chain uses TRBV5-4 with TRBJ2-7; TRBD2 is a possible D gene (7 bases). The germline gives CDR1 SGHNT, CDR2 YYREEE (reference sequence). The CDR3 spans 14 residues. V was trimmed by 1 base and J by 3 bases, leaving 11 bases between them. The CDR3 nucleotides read TGTGCCAGCAGCTTGCGGGGGGCCTACTACGAGCAGTACTTC. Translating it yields CASSLRGAYYEQYF.

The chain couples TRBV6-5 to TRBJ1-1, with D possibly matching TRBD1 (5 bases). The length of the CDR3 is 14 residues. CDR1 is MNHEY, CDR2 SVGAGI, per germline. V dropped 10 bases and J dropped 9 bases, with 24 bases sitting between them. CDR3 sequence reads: CATLTDGGIQKAFF. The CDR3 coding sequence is TGTGCCACCCTGACAGATGGGGGGATCCAGAAAGCTTTCTTT.

CDR3 nucleotides: TGTGCCAGTAGCCCCGACTGGGGGGACACCGGGGAGCTGTTTTTT. Protein: CASSPDWGDTGELFF. The genes are TRBV19 and TRBJ2-2, with a possible D match to TRBD2 (6 bases). The CDR3 consists of 15 residues. With 6 bases removed from V and 3 bases from J, the gap between germline ends came to 14 bases. CDR1 is LNHDA and CDR2 is SQIVND in the germline V gene (reference sequence).

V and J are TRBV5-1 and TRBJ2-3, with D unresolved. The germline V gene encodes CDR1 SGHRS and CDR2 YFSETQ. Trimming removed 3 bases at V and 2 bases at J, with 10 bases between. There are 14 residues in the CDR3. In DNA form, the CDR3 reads TGCGCCAGCAGCTATGGTGACTCCACAGATACGCAGTATTTT. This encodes CASSYGDSTDTQYF.

The chain's CDR3 is CASGRDFQETQYF. The CDR3 region has the DNA TGTGCCAGCGGCCGGGACTTCCAAGAGACCCAGTACTTC. This rearrangement joins TRBV2 to TRBJ2-5; D is possibly TRBD2 (6 bases). The CDR3 runs 13 residues. CDR1 and CDR2 (germline): SNHLY, FYNNEI. V lost 8 bases, J lost 1 base, and 11 bases lay in between.

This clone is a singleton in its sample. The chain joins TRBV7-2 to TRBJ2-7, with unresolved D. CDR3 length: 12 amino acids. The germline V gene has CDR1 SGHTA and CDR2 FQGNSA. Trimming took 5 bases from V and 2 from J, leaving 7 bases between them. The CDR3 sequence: CASSPDTYEQYF. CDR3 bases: TGTGCCAGCAGCCCAGATACCTACGAGCAGTACTTC.

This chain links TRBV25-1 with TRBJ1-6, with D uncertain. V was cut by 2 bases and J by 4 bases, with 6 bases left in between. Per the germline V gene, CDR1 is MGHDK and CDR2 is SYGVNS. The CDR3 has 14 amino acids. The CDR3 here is CASSERVYNSPLHF. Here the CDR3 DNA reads TGTGCCAGCAGTGAACGAGTTTATAATTCACCCCTCCACTTT. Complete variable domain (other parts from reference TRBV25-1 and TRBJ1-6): EADIYQTPRYLVIGTGKKITLECSQTMGHDKMYWYQQDPGMELHLIHYSYGVNSTEKGDLSSESTVSRIRTEHFPLTLESARPSHTSQYLCASSERVYNSPLHFGNGTRLTVT.

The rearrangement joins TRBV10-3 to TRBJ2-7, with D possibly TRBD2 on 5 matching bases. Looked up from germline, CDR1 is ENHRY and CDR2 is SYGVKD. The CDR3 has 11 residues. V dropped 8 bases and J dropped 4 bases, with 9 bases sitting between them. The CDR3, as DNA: TGTGCCATCGGAGGCGGGTACGAGCAGTACTTC. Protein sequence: CAIGGGYEQYF.

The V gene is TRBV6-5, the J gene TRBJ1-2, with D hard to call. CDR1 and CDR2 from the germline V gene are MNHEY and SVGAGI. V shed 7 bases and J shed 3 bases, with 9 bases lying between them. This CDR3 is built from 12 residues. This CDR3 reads CASKEADYGYTF. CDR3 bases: TGTGCCAGCAAAGAGGCTGACTATGGCTACACCTTC.

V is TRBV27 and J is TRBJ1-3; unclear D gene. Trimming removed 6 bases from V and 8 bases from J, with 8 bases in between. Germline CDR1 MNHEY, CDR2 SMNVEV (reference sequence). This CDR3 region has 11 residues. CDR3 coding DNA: TGTGCCAGCAGGGGCGCATACACCATATATTTT. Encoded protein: CASRGAYTIYF.

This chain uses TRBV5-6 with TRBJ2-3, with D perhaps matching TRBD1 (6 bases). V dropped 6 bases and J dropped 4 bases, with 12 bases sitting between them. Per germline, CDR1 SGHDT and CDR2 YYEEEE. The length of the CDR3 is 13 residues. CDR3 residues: CASTMKGADTQYF. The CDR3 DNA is TGTGCCAGCACCATGAAGGGGGCAGATACGCAGTATTTT. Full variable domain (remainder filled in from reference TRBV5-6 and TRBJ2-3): DAGVTQSPTHLIKTRGQQVTLRCSPKSGHDTVSWYQQALGQGPQFIFQYYEEEERQRGNFPDRFSGHQFPNYSSELNVNALLLGDSALYLCASTMKGADTQYFGPGTRLTVL.

The CDR3 sequence: CASSRNSGRSDTQYF. The CDR3 DNA follows: TGTGCCAGCAGCCGTAATAGCGGGAGGTCAGATACGCAGTATTTT. V gene TRBV7-6 combines with J gene TRBJ2-3; TRBD2 agrees at 10 bases. The length of the CDR3 is 15 residues. Germline CDR1 and CDR2: SGHVS and FNYEAQ. V lost 5 bases and J lost 4; bases outside the gene matches: 6.

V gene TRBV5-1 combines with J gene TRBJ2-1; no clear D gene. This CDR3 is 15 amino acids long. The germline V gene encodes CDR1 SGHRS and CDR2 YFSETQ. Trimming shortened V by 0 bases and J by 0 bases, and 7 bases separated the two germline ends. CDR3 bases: TGCGCCAGCAGCTTGGCATATAACTCCTACAATGAGCAGTTCTTC. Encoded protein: CASSLAYNSYNEQFF.

The CDR3 nucleotides read TGTGCCAGCCTTAGAAGACAGGGAACTAATTCACCCCTCCACTTT. Encoded protein: CASLRRQGTNSPLHF. The genes are TRBV2 and TRBJ1-6; 7 bases align to TRBD1. The length of the CDR3 is 15 residues. Germline V gene lookup returns CDR1 SNHLY and CDR2 FYNNEI. Trimming removed 8 bases from V and 6 bases from J; junction bases left unmatched: 10.

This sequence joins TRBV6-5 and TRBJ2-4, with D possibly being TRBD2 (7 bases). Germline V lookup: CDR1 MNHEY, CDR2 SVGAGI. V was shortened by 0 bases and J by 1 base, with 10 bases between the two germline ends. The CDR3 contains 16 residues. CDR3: CASSYSGGRAKNIQYF. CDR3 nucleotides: TGTGCCAGCAGTTACTCCGGGGGGCGGGCCAAAAACATTCAGTACTTC.

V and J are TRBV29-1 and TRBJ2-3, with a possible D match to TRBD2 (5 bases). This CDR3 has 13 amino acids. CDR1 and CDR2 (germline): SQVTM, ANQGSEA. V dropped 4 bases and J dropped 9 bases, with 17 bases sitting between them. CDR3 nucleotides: TGCAGCGTTGCTGAGGGCCCTTTATCCACGCAGTATTTT. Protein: CSVAEGPLSTQYF.

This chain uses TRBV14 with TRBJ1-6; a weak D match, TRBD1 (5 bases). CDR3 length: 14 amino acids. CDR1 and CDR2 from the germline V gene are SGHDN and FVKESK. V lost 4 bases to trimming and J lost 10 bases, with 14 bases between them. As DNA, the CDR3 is TGTGCCAGCAGCCCATGGGGGATAAGGTCACCCCTCCACTTT. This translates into CASSPWGIRSPLHF.

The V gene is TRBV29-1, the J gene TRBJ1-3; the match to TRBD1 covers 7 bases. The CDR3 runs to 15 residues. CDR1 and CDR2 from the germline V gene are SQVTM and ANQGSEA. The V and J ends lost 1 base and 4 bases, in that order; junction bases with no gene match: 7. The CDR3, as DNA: TGCAGCGTTGAAGTAATCGGGACAGTCGGAAACACCATATATTTT. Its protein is CSVEVIGTVGNTIYF.